The rows below give T cell receptor beta chains drawn from one sample of a study of blood T cell repertoires in COVID-19. Profiled with immunoSEQ multiplex PCR; TCRdb holds only in-frame clones, not every one. Of 200,000 to 250,000 clones in the sample, about 86% were seen once. Specimen: peripheral blood. These receptor sequences come from a woman aged 45-65 years with COVID-19, enrolled during active disease. The CDR3 runs from the conserved cysteine through the conserved F or W. A D gene is named only where the DNA matches it firmly.

V: TRBV15
J: TRBJ2-1
length: 19
D: NA
DNA: TGTGCCACCAGCAGGAGCCGGGTCCTCCGGGGGAGCTCCTACAATGAGCAGTTCTTC
CDR3: CATSRSRVLRGSSYNEQFF

V: TRBV18
J: TRBJ2-2
length: 17
D: NA
DNA: TGTGCCAGCTCACCACTCGGCGGGATGAGGGGCACCGGGGAGCTGTTTTTT
CDR3: CASSPLGGMRGTGELFF

V: TRBV7-2
J: TRBJ2-1
length: 15
D: TRBD2
DNA: TGTGCCAGCAGCTTGGAGCGGGGGGCGGGCCATGAGCAGTTCTTC
CDR3: CASSLERGAGHEQFF

V: TRBV9
J: TRBJ1-1
length: 13
D: NA
DNA: TGTGCCAGCAGCGCCGCGAGGGGGGGTGTAGCTTTCTTT
CDR3: CASSAARGGVAFF

V: TRBV27
J: TRBJ2-2
length: 13
D: NA
DNA: TGTGCCAGCAGTTCACAGAACACCGGGGAGCTGTTTTTT
CDR3: CASSSQNTGELFF

V: TRBV5-1
J: TRBJ2-1
length: 14
D: TRBD1
DNA: TGCGCCAGCAGACAGTTGGACAGGGGTAATGAGCAGTTCTTC
CDR3: CASRQLDRGNEQFF

V: TRBV19
J: TRBJ1-5
length: 16
D: TRBD1
DNA: TGTGCCAGTAGTGATCGGACAGGGGTAAGCAATCAGCCCCAGCATTTT
CDR3: CASSDRTGVSNQPQHF

V: TRBV5-1
J: TRBJ1-1
length: 17
D: TRBD1
DNA: TGCGCCAGCAGCTTGGCCCGATCCGGGACAGGGGGATCTGAAGCTTTCTTT
CDR3: CASSLARSGTGGSEAFF

V: TRBV28
J: TRBJ2-3
length: 21
D: TRBD1
DNA: TGTGCCAGCAGTACGGAGGGACAGGGGGCCGGTCCGCATCCTAGCACAGATACGCAGTATTTT
CDR3: CASSTEGQGAGPHPSTDTQYF

V: TRBV19
J: TRBJ2-1
length: 14
D: TRBD2
DNA: TGTGCCAGTAATAGCGGGGGGGCCGGAAATGAGCAGTTCTTC
CDR3: CASNSGGAGNEQFF

V: TRBV28
J: TRBJ1-3
length: 15
D: NA
DNA: TGTGCCAGCAGCGCCCGGAGGGTTTATGGAAACACCATATATTTT
CDR3: CASSARRVYGNTIYF

V: TRBV11-2
J: TRBJ1-2
length: 13
D: NA
DNA: TGTGCCAGCTCCGGAACAGGGCGGGTTGGCTACACCTTC
CDR3: CASSGTGRVGYTF

V: TRBV5-6
J: TRBJ2-2
length: 16
D: TRBD2
DNA: TGTGCCAGCAGCTTGCGGACTAGCGGGCGAACCGGGGAGCTGTTTTTT
CDR3: CASSLRTSGRTGELFF

V: TRBV10-3
J: TRBJ2-1
length: 14
D: TRBD2
DNA: TGTGCCATCAGTGAGGAGTCTAGCGGTGATGAGCAGTTCTTC
CDR3: CAISEESSGDEQFF

V: TRBV20-1
J: TRBJ1-5
length: 14
D: NA
DNA: TGCAGTGCTAGTGGAGACAGCACAAATCAGCCCCAGCATTTT
CDR3: CSASGDSTNQPQHF

V: TRBV19
J: TRBJ1-1
length: 14
D: TRBD1
DNA: TGTGCCAGTAGTATAGGGACAGGCAGCACTGAAGCTTTCTTT
CDR3: CASSIGTGSTEAFF